This T cell receptor (beta chain) was profiled in a study of control samples from healthy donors and cancer patients. CDR3 length equals 15 residues. V was cut by 7 bases and J by 4 bases, with 19 bases left in between. The V gene's germline CDR1 is LNHDA and CDR2 SQIVND (reference sequence). The assay was immunoSEQ multiplex PCR, and TCRdb's table has in-frame clones only and misses some. Of 100,000 to 150,000 clones listed, 87% are singletons. This clonotype was obtained from a man aged 18 to 30 in good health. Source material: blood. The chain carries TRBV19 and TRBJ2-5; D is possibly TRBD1 (5 bases). The CDR3 spells CASKWGGPSSETQYF. The DNA of the CDR3 is TGTGCCAGTAAATGGGGCGGCCCGTCCTCAGAGACCCAGTACTTC.